One T cell receptor (beta chain) is described in this entry. The antigen remains unidentified. TCRdb analysed the reads with MiXCR anew, one entry per CDR3 protein. The sample contains nearly 700,000 distinct CDR3 sequences, around 32% of which appear only once. The data were obtained in a study of T cell repertoires in cytomegalovirus infection. Study background: Indications came from public TCR beta signatures; they pointed to CMV infection and to a matching HLA type.

CDR1 is LGHNT and CDR2 is FRNRAP in the germline V gene. The CDR3 sequence is 15 residues long. The V segment lost 1 base and the J segment 4 bases; nucleotides outside the gene matches: 3. The clonotype comes from a human donor in good health (CMV status not recorded). Some clones in this sample may be carry-over from other donors' samples. The sample in question was cultured PBMCs, obtained from culture after CMV antigen stimulation. The chain carries TRBV12-5 and TRBJ1-1, with 10 positions matching TRBD1. The CDR3 is CASGLGDRGVTEAFF. For the CDR3, the DNA is TGTGCTAGTGGTTTGGGGGACAGGGGAGTCACTGAAGCTTTCTTT. The entire variable domain, with the rest obtained from reference TRBV12-5 and TRBJ1-1, is as follows: DARVTQTPRHKVTEMGQEVTMRCQPILGHNTVFWYRQTMMQGLELLAYFRNRAPLDDSGMPKDRFSAEMPDATLATLKIQPSEPRDSAVYFCASGLGDRGVTEAFFGQGTRLTVV.